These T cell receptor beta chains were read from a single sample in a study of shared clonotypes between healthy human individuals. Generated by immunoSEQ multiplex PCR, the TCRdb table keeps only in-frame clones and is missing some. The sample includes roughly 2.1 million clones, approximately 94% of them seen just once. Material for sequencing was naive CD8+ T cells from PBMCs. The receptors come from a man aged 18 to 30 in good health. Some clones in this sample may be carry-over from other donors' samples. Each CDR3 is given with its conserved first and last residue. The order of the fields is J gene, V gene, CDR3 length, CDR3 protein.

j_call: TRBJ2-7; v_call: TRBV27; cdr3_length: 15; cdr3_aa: CASSLGPGQALEQYF
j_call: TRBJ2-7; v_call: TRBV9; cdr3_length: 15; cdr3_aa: CASSVGAGAGYEQYF
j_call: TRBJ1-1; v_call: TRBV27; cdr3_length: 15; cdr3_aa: CASSFRDKLNTEAFF
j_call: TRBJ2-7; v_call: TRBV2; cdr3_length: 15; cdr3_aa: CASSDRRQLTSEQYF
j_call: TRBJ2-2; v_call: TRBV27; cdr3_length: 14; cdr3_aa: CASSLAANTGELFF
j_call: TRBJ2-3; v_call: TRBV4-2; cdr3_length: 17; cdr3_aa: CASSHPPGSGSTDTQYF
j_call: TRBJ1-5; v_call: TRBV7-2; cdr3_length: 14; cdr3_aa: CASSLFISGEPQHF
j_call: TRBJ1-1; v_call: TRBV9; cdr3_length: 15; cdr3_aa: CASSVPQGKNTEAFF
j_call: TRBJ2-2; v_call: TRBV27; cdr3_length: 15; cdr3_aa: CASSFFSGGRGRLFF
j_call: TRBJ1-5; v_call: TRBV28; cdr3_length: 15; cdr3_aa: CASSLVGKSNQPQHF
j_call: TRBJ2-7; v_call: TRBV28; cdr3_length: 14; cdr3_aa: CASSVRGSSYEQYF
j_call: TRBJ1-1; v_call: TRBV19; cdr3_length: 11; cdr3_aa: CASTIGAEAFF
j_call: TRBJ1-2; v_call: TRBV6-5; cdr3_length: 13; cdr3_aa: CASSYARGFGYTF
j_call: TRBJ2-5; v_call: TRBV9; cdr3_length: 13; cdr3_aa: CASSVDRTETQYF
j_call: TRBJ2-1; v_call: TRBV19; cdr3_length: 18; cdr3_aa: CASPPGTSGRAPYNEQFF
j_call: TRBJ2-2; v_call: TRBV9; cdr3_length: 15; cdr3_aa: CASSARQGGSGELFF
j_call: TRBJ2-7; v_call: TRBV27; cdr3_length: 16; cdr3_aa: CASSLSEGELPFEQYF
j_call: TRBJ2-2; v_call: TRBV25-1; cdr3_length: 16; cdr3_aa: CASSELAGGVTGELFF
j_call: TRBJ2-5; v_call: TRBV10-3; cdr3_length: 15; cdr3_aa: CAISEGVAVQETQYF
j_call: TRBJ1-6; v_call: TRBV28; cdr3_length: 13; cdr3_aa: CASNTDKTSPLHF